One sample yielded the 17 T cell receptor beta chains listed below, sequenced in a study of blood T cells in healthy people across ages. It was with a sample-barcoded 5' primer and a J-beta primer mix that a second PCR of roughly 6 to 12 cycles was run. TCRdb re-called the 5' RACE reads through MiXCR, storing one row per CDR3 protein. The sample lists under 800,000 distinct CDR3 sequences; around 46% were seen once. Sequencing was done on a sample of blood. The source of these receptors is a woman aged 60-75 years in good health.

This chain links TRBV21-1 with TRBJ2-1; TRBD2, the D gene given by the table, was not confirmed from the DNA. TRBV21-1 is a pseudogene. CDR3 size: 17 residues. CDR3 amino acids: CASSKGGLAGGQREQFF. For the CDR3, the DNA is TGTGCCAGCAGCAAGGGGGGACTAGCGGGGGGGCAGAGAGAGCAGTTCTTC.

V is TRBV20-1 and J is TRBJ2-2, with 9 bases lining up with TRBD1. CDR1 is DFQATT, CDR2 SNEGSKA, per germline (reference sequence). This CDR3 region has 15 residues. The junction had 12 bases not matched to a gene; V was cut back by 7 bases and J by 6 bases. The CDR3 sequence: CSGQPGQGSAGELFF. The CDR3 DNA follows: TGCAGTGGTCAGCCGGGACAGGGTTCCGCCGGGGAGCTGTTTTTT.

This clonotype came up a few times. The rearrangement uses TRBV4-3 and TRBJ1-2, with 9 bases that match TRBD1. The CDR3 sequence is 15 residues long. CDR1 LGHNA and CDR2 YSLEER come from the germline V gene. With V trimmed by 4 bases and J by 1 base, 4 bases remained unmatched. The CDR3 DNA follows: TGCGCCAGCAGCCGAACAGGGGGCGATAACTATGGCTACACCTTC. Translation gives CASSRTGGDNYGYTF.

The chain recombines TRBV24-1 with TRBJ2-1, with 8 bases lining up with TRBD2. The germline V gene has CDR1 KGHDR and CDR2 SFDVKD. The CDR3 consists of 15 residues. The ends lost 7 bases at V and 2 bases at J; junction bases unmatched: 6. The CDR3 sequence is CATSNAGGAYNEQFF. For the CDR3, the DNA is TGTGCCACCAGCAATGCGGGGGGAGCCTACAATGAGCAGTTCTTC.

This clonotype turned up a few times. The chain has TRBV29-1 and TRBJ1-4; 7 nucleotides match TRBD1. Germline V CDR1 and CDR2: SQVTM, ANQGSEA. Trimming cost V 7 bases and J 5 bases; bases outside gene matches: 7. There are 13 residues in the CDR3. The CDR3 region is CSAADRPNEKLFF. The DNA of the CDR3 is TGCAGCGCCGCGGACAGGCCCAATGAAAAACTGTTTTTT.

CDR3 nucleotide sequence: TGTGCCAGCAGTACCTCTTTTAGAGGGGAGGATGGCTACACCTTC. Translation gives CASSTSFRGEDGYTF. V usage is TRBV6-4 and J usage is TRBJ1-2, with a tentative D call TRBD1 (5 bases). V dropped 5 bases and J dropped 6 bases, with 19 bases sitting between them. CDR3 size: 15 residues. CDR1 is MRHNA, CDR2 SNTAGT, per germline.

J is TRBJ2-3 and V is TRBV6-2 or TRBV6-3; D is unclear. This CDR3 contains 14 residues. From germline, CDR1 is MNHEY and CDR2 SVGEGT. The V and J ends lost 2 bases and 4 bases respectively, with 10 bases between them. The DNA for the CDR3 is TGTGCCAGCAGTTACGGTCTCCACTCAGATACGCAGTATTTT. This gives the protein CASSYGLHSDTQYF.

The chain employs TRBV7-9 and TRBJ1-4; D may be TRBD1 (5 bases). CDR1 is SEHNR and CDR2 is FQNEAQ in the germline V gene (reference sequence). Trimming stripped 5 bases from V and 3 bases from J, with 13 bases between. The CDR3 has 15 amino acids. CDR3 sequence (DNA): TGTGCCAGCAGCCCCTCCGGGACCCCTAATGAAAAACTGTTTTTT. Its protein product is CASSPSGTPNEKLFF.

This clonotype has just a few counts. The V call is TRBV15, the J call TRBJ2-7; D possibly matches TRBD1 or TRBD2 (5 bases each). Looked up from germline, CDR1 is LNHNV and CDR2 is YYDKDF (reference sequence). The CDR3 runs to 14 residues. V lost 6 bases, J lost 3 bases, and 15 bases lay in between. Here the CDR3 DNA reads TGTGCCACCAGGCCGGGACGAGCCTACTACGAGCAGTACTTC. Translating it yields CATRPGRAYYEQYF.

Here the CDR3 DNA reads TGCAGTGCCGCTCGTTCGGGGACCTACAATGAGCAGTTCTTC. It yields the protein CSAARSGTYNEQFF. V and J are TRBV20-1 and TRBJ2-1; D is perhaps TRBD2 (5 bases). This CDR3 comprises 14 residues. Germline lookup yields CDR1 DFQATT and CDR2 SNEGSKA (reference sequence). The germline V and J ends were trimmed by 6 bases and 2 bases, with 14 bases remaining between them.

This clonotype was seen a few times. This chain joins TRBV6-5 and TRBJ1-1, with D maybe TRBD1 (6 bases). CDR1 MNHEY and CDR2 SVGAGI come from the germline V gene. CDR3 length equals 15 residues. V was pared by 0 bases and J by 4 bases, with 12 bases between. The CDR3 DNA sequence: TGTGCCAGCAGTTACTCTTCCGGGGGCATCACTGAAGCTTTCTTT. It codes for CASSYSSGGITEAFF.

CDR3 residues: CSAPWTGGEKLFF. CDR3 nucleotide sequence: TGCAGTGCACCCTGGACGGGTGGGGAAAAACTGTTTTTT. This chain joins TRBV20-1 and TRBJ1-4; unclear D gene. The CDR3 loop spans 13 amino acids. The ends were cut back, 6 bases at V and 8 bases at J, with 16 bases in the middle. Germline V gene data show CDR1 as DFQATT and CDR2 as SNEGSKA (reference sequence).

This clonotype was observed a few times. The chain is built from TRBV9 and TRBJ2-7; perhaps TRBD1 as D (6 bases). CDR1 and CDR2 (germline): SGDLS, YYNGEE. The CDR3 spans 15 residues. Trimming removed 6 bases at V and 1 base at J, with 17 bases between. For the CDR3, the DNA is TGTGCCAGCAATCCCGGGACAAAAGGATCCTACGAGCAGTACTTC. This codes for CASNPGTKGSYEQYF.

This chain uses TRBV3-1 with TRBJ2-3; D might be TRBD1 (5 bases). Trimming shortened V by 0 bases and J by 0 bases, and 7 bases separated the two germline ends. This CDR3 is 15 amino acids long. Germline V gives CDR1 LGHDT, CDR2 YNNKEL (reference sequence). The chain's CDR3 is CASSQEGASTDTQYF. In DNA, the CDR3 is TGTGCCAGCAGCCAAGAAGGGGCTAGCACAGATACGCAGTATTTT.

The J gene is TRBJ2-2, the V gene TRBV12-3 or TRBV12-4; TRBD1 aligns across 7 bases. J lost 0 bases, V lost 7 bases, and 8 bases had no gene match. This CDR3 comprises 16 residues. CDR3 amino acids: CASNKGTASNTGELFF. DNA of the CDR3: TGTGCCAGCAACAAAGGGACAGCCTCGAACACCGGGGAGCTGTTTTTT.

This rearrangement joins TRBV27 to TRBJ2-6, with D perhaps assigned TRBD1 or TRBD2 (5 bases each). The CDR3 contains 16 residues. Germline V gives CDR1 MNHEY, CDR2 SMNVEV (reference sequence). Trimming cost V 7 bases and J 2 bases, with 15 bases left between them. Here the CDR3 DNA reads TGTGCCAGCACCCATTGGGGACCGGCTGGGGCCAACGTCCTGACTTTC. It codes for CASTHWGPAGANVLTF.

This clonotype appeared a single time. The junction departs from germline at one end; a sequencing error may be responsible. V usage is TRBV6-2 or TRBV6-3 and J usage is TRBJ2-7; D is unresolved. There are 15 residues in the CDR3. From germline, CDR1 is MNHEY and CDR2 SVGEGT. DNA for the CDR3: TGTGCCAGCAGTGACTCATCGAAGTCAGTCGACGAGCAGTACTTC. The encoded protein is CASSDSSKSVDEQYF.